This TCR beta chain came from a study of cytomegalovirus exposure and HLA in healthy donors. Donors were nominally healthy when sampled, though unrecorded immune exposures were likely. The PCR had 60 Vbeta and 13 Jbeta primers. The repertoire was sequenced with immunoSEQ multiplex PCR; TCRdb's copy has only in-frame clones and lacks some. Of tens of thousands of clones in the sample, around 77% were seen once. Germline CDR1 and CDR2: MNHEY and SMNVEV (reference sequence). Trimming took off 6 bases at V and 5 bases at J, with 13 bases between the two ends. There are 13 residues in the CDR3. This TCR was recovered from a woman between 40 and 55 years old in good health and CMV-seropositive. The sample was PBMCs. The chain uses TRBV27 and TRBJ1-1, with no clear D. The CDR3 protein is CASSPTSRTEAFF. CDR3 coding DNA: TGTGCCAGCAGCCCGACTTCGAGGACTGAAGCTTTCTTT.